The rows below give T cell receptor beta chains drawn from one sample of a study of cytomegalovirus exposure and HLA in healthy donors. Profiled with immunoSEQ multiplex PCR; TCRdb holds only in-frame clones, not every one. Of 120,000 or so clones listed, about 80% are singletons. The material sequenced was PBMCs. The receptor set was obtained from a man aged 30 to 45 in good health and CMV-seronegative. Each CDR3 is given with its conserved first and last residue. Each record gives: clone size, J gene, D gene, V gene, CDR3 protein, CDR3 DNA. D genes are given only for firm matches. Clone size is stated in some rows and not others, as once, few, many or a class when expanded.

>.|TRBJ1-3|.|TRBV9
CASSAHGPRNTIYF
TGTGCCAGCAGCGCCCATGGGCCTCGAAACACCATATATTTT
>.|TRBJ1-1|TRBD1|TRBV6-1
CASEKDRVNTEAFF
TGTGCCAGCGAAAAGGACAGGGTGAACACTGAAGCTTTCTTT
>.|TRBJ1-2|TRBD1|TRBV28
CASSYRTGGSSYTF
TGTGCCAGCAGTTATCGGACAGGGGGCAGTAGCTACACCTTC
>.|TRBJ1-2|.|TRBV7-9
CASRSKQTQDGYTF
TGTGCCAGCAGATCGAAACAGACCCAGGATGGCTACACCTTC
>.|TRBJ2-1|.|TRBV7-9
CASSLVEVPGADEQFF
TGTGCCAGCAGCTTAGTTGAGGTTCCAGGGGCCGATGAGCAGTTCTTC
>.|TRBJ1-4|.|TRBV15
CATSSGYEKLFF
TGTGCCACCAGCAGCGGTTATGAAAAACTGTTTTTT
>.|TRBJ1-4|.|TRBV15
CATSRGTLATNEKLFF
TGTGCCACCAGCAGAGGGACACTTGCAACTAATGAAAAACTGTTTTTT
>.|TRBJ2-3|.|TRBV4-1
CASSPRSTSSSTDTQYF
TGCGCCAGCAGCCCCCGGTCCACGTCCTCTAGCACAGATACGCAGTATTTT
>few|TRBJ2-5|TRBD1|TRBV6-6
CASSPTTGVTQYF
TGTGCCAGCAGTCCCACGACAGGGGTTACCCAGTACTTC
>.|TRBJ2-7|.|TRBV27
CASSFSVSGTYEQYF
TGTGCCAGCAGTTTCAGCGTTAGCGGAACCTACGAGCAGTACTTC
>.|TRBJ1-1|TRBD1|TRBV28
CASSLAGGANIDTEAFF
TGTGCCAGCAGCTTAGCAGGGGGCGCAAATATAGACACTGAAGCTTTCTTT
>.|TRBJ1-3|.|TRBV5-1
CASSLQTVDSGNTIYF
TGCGCCAGCAGCTTGCAGACAGTCGACTCTGGAAACACCATATATTTT
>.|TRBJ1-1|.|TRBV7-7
CASSLDKNTEAFF
TGTGCCAGCAGCTTAGACAAGAACACTGAAGCTTTCTTT
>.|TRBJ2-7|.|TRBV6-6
CASSYLSPEDEQYF
TGTGCCAGCAGTTACTTATCCCCCGAGGACGAGCAGTACTTC
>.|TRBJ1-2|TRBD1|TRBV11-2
CASSLRTGGNGYTF
TGTGCCAGCAGCTTGAGGACAGGGGGTAATGGCTACACCTTC
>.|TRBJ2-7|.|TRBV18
CASSPIPGYEQYF
TGTGCCAGCTCACCAATTCCAGGCTACGAGCAGTACTTC
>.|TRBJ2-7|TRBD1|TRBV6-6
CASTRQGYEQYF
TGTGCCAGCACCAGACAGGGGTACGAGCAGTACTTC
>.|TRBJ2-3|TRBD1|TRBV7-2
CASSSLTGVTDTQYF
TGTGCCAGCAGCTCTCTGACAGGGGTCACAGATACGCAGTATTTT
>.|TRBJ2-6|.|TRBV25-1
CASSARFSGANVLTF
TGTGCCAGCAGTGCGCGGTTCTCCGGGGCCAACGTCCTGACTTTC
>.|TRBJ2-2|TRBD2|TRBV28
CASSSLAGGAGELFF
TGTGCCAGCAGTTCCCTAGCGGGGGGGGCCGGGGAGCTGTTTTTT
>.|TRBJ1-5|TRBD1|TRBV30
CAWNPPGGPNQPQHF
TGTGCCTGGAACCCCCCAGGGGGGCCCAATCAGCCCCAGCATTTT
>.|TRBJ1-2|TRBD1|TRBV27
CASVPLALGQGKMYGYTF
TGTGCCAGCGTCCCGTTAGCCCTTGGACAGGGAAAGATGTATGGCTACACCTTC
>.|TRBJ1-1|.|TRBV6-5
CASSYGAGKAEAFF
TGTGCCAGCAGTTACGGGGCAGGGAAAGCTGAAGCTTTCTTT
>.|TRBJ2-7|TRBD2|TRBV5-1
CASNPSGNHEQYF
TGCGCCAGCAACCCTAGCGGGAACCACGAGCAGTACTTC
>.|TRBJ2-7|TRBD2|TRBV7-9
CASSSGLAGGYSYEQYF
TGTGCCAGCAGCTCGGGACTAGCGGGGGGCTATTCCTACGAGCAGTACTTC
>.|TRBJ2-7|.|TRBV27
CASSFVGHEQYF
TGTGCCAGCAGTTTTGTGGGGCACGAGCAGTACTTC
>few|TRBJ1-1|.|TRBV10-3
CAISEGSGNTEAFF
TGTGCCATCAGTGAGGGGAGCGGAAACACTGAAGCTTTCTTT
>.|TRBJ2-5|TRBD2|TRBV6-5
CASSYSISGGQETQYF
TGTGCCAGCAGTTACTCGATTAGCGGGGGACAAGAGACCCAATACTTC
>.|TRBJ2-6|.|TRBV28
CASGSPSGANVLTF
TGTGCCAGCGGATCTCCTAGCGGGGCCAACGTCCTGACTTTC
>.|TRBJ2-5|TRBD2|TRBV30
CAWSPGGETQYF
TGTGCCTGGAGTCCCGGGGGGGAGACCCAGTACTTC
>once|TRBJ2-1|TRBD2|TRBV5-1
CASSYGTSGGADNEQFF
TGCGCCAGCAGCTACGGGACTAGCGGGGGGGCAGACAATGAGCAGTTCTTC
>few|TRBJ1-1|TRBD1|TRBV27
CASSSRTGGSSRPTEAFF
TGTGCCAGCAGTTCAAGGACAGGGGGCTCCTCAAGGCCAACTGAAGCTTTCTTT
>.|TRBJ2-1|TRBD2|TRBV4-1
CASSRDYYNEQFF
TGCGCCAGCAGCCGGGACTACTACAATGAGCAGTTCTTC
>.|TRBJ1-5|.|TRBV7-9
CASSLAAGVNQPQHF
TGTGCCAGCAGCTTAGCGGCAGGGGTAAATCAGCCCCAGCATTTT
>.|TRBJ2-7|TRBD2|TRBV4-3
CASSQGRAGGTIEQYF
TGCGCCAGCAGCCAAGGAAGGGCCGGGGGGACTATCGAGCAGTACTTC
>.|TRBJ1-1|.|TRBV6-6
CASSSRNTEAFF
TGTGCCAGCAGTTCCAGGAACACTGAAGCTTTCTTT
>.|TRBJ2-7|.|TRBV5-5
CASSLEVGASNYEQYF
TGTGCCAGCAGCCTAGAGGTGGGGGCGTCGAACTACGAGCAGTACTTC
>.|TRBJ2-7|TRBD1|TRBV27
CASSSLPLTGPYEQYF
TGTGCCAGCAGTTCTCTCCCGTTGACAGGGCCCTACGAGCAGTACTTC
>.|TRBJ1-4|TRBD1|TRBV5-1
CASSLVRGPNEKLFF
TGCGCCAGCAGCTTGGTCAGGGGGCCTAATGAAAAACTGTTTTTT
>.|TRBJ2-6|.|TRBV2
CASKEAYAGANVLTF
TGTGCCAGCAAAGAGGCTTATGCTGGGGCCAACGTCCTGACTTTC
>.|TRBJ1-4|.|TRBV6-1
CASSEGSGSRAKLFF
TGTGCCAGCAGTGAAGGTTCAGGATCGAGGGCAAAACTGTTTTTT
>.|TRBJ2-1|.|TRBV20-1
CSASRGNEQFF
TGCAGTGCTAGCAGGGGAAATGAGCAGTTCTTC
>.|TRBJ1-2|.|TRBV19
CASSINALGSYGYTF
TGTGCCAGTAGTATAAACGCCCTTGGGAGCTATGGCTACACCTTC
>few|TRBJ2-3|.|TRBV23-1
CASSHFPREDTQYF
TGCGCCAGCAGTCACTTCCCCAGGGAAGATACGCAGTATTTT
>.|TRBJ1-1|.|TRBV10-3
CAISESGQGNTEDFF
TGTGCCATCAGTGAGTCGGGTCAGGGGAACACTGAAGATTTCTTT
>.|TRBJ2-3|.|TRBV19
CASSIRTGPLEGPDTQYF
TGTGCCAGTAGTATAAGGACTGGGCCGTTAGAAGGCCCAGATACGCAGTATTTT
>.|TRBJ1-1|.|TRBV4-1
CASSQDKRGSTEAFF
TGCGCCAGCAGCCAAGATAAAAGGGGGAGCACTGAAGCTTTCTTT